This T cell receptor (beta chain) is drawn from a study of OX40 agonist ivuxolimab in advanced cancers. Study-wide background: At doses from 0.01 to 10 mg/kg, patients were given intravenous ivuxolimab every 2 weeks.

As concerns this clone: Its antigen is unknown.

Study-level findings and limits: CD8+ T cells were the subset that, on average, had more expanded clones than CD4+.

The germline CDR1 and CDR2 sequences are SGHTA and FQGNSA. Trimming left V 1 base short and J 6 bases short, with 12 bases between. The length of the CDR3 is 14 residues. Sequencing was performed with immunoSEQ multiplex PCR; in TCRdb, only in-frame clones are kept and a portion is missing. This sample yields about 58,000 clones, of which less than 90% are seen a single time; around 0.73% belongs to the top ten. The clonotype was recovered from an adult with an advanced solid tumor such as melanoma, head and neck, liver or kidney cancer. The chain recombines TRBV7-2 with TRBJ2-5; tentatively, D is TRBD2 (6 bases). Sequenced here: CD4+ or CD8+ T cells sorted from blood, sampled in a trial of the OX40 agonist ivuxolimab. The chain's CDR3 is CASSLDLAMKTQYF. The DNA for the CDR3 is TGTGCCAGCAGCTTAGATCTAGCGATGAAGACCCAGTACTTC. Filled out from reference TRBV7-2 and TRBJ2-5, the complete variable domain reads GAGVSQSPSNKVTEKGKDVELRCDPISGHTALYWYRQSLGQGLEFLIYFQGNSAPDKSGLPSDRFSAERTGGSVSTLTIQRTQQEDSAVYLCASSLDLAMKTQYFGPGTRLLVL.